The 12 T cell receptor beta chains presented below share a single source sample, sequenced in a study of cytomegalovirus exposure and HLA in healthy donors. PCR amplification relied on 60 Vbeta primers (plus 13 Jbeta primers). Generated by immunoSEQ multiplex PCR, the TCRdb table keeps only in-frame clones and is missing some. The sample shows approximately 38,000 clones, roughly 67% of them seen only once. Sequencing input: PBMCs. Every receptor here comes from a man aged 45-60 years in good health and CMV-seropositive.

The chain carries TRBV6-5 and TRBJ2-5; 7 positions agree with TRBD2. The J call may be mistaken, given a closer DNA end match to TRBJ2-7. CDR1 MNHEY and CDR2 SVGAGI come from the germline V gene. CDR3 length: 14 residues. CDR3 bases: TGTGCCAGCAGTTACCGGGAGGAGAATTACGAGCAGTACTTC. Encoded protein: CASSYREENYEQYF.

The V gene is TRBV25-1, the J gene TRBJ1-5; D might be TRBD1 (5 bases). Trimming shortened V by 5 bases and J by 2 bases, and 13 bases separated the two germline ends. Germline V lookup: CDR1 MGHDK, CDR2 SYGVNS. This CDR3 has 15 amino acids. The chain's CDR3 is CASSWGVGGNQPQHF. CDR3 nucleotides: TGTGCCAGCAGTTGGGGGGTGGGCGGCAATCAGCCCCAGCATTTT.

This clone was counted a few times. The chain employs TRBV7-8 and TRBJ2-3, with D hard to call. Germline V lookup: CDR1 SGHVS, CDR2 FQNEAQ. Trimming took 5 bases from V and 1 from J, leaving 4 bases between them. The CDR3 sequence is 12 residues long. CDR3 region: CASSPGTDTQYF. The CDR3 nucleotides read TGTGCCAGCAGCCCCGGCACAGATACGCAGTATTTT.

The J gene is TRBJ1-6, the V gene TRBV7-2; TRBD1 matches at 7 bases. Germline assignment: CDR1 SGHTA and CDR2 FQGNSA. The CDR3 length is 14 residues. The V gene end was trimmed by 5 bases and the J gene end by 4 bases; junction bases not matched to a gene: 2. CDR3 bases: TGTGCCAGCAGCGGGGGACAGTATAATTCACCCCTCCACTTT. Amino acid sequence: CASSGGQYNSPLHF.

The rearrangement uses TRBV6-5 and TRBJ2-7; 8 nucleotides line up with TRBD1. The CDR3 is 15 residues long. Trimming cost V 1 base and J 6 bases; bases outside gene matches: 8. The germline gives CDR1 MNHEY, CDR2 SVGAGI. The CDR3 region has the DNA TGTGCCAGCAGTTACTTTACAGGGGGAAGGGGCGAGCAGTACTTC. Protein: CASSYFTGGRGEQYF.

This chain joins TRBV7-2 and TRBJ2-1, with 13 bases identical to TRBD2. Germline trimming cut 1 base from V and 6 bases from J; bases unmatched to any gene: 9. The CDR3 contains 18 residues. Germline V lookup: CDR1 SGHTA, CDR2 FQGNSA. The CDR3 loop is CASSLVRLAGGQSNEQFF. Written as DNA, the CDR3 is TGTGCCAGCAGCTTAGTTAGACTAGCGGGGGGCCAATCCAATGAGCAGTTCTTC.

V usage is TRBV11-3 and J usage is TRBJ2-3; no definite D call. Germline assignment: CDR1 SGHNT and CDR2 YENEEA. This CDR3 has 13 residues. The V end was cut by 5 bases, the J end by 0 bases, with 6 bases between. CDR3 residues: CASSEASTDTQYF. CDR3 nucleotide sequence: TGTGCCAGCAGCGAAGCTAGCACAGATACGCAGTATTTT. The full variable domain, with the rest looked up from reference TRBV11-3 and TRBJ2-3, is EAGVVQSPRYKIIEKKQPVAFWCNPISGHNTLYWYLQNLGQGPELLIRYENEEAVDDSQLPKDRFSAERLKGVDSTLKIQPAELGDSAVYLCASSEASTDTQYFGPGTRLTVL.

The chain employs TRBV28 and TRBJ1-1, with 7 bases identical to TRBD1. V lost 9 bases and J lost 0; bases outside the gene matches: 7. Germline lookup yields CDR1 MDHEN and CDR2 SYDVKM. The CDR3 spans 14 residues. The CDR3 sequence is CASSPGQLNTEAFF. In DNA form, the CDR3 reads TGTGCCAGTTCTCCGGGACAGCTGAACACTGAAGCTTTCTTT.

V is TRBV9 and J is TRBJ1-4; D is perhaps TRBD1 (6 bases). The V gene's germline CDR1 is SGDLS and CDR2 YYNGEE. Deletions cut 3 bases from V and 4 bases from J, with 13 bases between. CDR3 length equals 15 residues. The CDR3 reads CASSETQGSNEKLFF. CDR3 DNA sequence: TGTGCCAGCAGCGAGACCCAGGGGAGTAATGAAAAACTGTTTTTT.

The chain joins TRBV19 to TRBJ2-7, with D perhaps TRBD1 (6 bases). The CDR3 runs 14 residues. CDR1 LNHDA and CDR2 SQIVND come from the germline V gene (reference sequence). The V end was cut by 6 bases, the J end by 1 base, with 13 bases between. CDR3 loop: CASRWGPSSYEQYF. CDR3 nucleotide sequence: TGTGCCAGTAGGTGGGGGCCCTCGTCCTACGAGCAGTACTTC.

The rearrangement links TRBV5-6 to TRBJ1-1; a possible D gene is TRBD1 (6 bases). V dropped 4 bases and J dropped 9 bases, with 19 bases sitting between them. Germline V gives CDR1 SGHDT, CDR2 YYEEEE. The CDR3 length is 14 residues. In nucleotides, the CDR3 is TGTGCCAGCAGCCCGGACAGCGCAGGCGTTCAAGCTTTCTTT. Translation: CASSPDSAGVQAFF.

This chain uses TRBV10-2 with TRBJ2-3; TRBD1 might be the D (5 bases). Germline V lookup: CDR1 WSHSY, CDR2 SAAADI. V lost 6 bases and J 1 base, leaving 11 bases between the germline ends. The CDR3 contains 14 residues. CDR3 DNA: TGCGCCAGCAGCCAGGGCAAACGCACAGATACGCAGTATTTT. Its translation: CASSQGKRTDTQYF.